This is a list of T cell receptor beta chains from one sample in a study of cytomegalovirus exposure and HLA in healthy donors. Sequencing used immunoSEQ multiplex PCR; TCRdb keeps in-frame clones, though not all of them. The repertoire holds 150,000 or so clones, with 65% to 70% as singletons. The source material was PBMCs. The receptors derive from a young man in good health and CMV-seropositive. Both conserved end residues are trimmed from each CDR3. Each record gives: J gene, V gene, D gene, CDR3 protein. A D gene is named only where the DNA matches it firmly.

TRBJ2-7,TRBV12-5,-,ASIWGIKSDEQY
TRBJ1-2,TRBV7-3,TRBD1,ASSPGQGGYGYT
TRBJ2-7,TRBV30,TRBD1,AWTGTAYEQY
TRBJ2-3,TRBV7-9,TRBD2,ASRGTSGGNLFSTDTQY
TRBJ2-5,TRBV10-3,-,AMGGGQQETQY
-,TRBV4-2,TRBD1,ASSQGDRDYEQY
TRBJ1-4,TRBV27,TRBD1,ANSTRDRAVGILGELF
TRBJ1-1,TRBV19,-,ASSPTQRGTEAF
TRBJ2-2,TRBV12-5,-,ANQQGWTGELF
TRBJ1-4,TRBV7-3,-,AIVHGGEKLF
TRBJ2-1,TRBV4-1,-,ASSQEGLPGDEQF
TRBJ1-6,TRBV19,TRBD1,ASSAGQGGSPLH
TRBJ2-5,TRBV5-6,TRBD2,ASSFWGGETQY
TRBJ2-7,TRBV7-6,-,ASSPGADASSYEQY
TRBJ2-3,TRBV19,TRBD2,ASSIASGNPTDTQY
TRBJ1-5,TRBV28,TRBD1,ASSWDSRQTQH
TRBJ1-6,TRBV2,-,ASRGTTDGWSSPLH
TRBJ1-1,TRBV9,-,ASSVAAAGESEAF
TRBJ1-4,TRBV19,-,ATSRSTNEKLF
TRBJ2-5,TRBV29-1,TRBD1,SVAGGWQETQY
TRBJ1-1,TRBV6-5,TRBD1,ASSTQGGGTEAF
TRBJ1-2,TRBV30,TRBD1,AWSPWQGATDYGYT
TRBJ1-1,TRBV10-3,-,AIRTSGQNTEAF
TRBJ2-5,TRBV14,TRBD2,ASSQDPGLVPKTQY
TRBJ2-7,TRBV5-6,TRBD2,ASSLPRTSGVSSYEQY
TRBJ2-3,TRBV18,TRBD2,ASSPPNTPSGGGLKQY
TRBJ1-4,TRBV7-9,TRBD1,ASSLAITGASEEKLF
TRBJ2-3,TRBV7-8,TRBD2,ASSLLAGHTDTQY
TRBJ1-2,TRBV14,-,ASSQDTYGYT